The next 13 T cell receptor beta chains were all read from a single sample in a study of cytomegalovirus exposure and HLA in healthy donors. The study ran its PCR with 60 Vbeta and 13 Jbeta primers. Clones were read by immunoSEQ multiplex PCR, and TCRdb kept only the in-frame ones, dropping some. The data show about 130,000 clones, around 67% seen once. Sequencing was done on a sample of PBMCs. These receptors were taken from a man aged 18 to 29 in good health and CMV-seropositive.

The V and J genes are TRBV5-1 and TRBJ1-1, with 7 bases identical to TRBD1. This CDR3 has 15 residues. The J segment lost 11 bases and the V segment lost 5 bases, leaving 18 bases of the junction unmatched. Germline V gives CDR1 SGHRS, CDR2 YFSETQ. CDR3 sequence reads: CASSSSRTGANFAFF. In nucleotides, the CDR3 is TGCGCCAGCAGTTCTTCCAGGACAGGAGCCAATTTTGCTTTCTTT.

This chain joins TRBV5-4 and TRBJ2-3; D may be TRBD2 (6 bases). The germline V and J ends were trimmed by 0 bases and 0 bases, with 8 bases remaining between them. The CDR3 is made up of 15 amino acids. CDR1 and CDR2 from the germline V gene are SGHNT and YYREEE (reference sequence). The DNA of the CDR3 is TGTGCCAGCAGCTTGGACGGGGGAAGCACAGATACGCAGTATTTT. Translating gives CASSLDGGSTDTQYF.

This clone was picked up a small number of times. The rearrangement joins TRBV9 to TRBJ2-1, with TRBD2 identical over 9 bases. The junction had 9 bases not matched to a gene; V was cut back by 4 bases and J by 4 bases. This CDR3 comprises 16 residues. Germline assignment: CDR1 SGDLS and CDR2 YYNGEE. CDR3 in DNA: TGTGCCAGCAGCCGTAGCCGTAGCGGGAGATACAATGAGCAGTTCTTC. Its protein product is CASSRSRSGRYNEQFF.

This clone occurred a few times. The chain is built from TRBV30 and TRBJ2-7; TRBD2 matches at 13 bases. Trimming cost V 1 base and J 7 bases; bases outside gene matches: 10. The germline CDR1 and CDR2 sequences are GTSNPN and SVGIG (reference sequence). CDR3 length: 16 amino acids. The CDR3 loop reads CAWSAKQLAGGEEQYF. The CDR3 coding sequence is TGTGCCTGGAGTGCCAAACAACTAGCGGGAGGGGAGGAGCAGTACTTC.

The CDR3 region has the DNA TGTGCCAGCAGCCTTAGCGGGGGGGGAGATACGCAGTATTTT. Translation: CASSLSGGGDTQYF. V and J are TRBV7-6 and TRBJ2-3, with 11 bases that match TRBD2. V lost 5 bases and J lost 5; bases outside the gene matches: 3. The length of the CDR3 is 14 residues. Germline V CDR1 and CDR2: SGHVS, FNYEAQ.

The chain uses TRBV7-9 and TRBJ1-1; TRBD1 might be the D (5 bases). The CDR3 contains 15 residues. Germline values: CDR1 SEHNR, CDR2 FQNEAQ (reference sequence). With 1 base removed from V and 4 bases from J, the gap between germline ends came to 13 bases. CDR3 sequence reads: CASSLVGQGGTEAFF. The DNA for the CDR3 is TGTGCCAGCAGCTTAGTGGGGCAGGGTGGCACTGAAGCTTTCTTT.

The chain uses TRBV6-5 and TRBJ2-5; 8 nucleotides agree with TRBD2. Germline lookup yields CDR1 MNHEY and CDR2 SVGAGI. CDR3 length equals 16 residues. V dropped 1 base and J dropped 2; count of bases not matched to a gene: 6. CDR3 loop: CASSYWNGRDQETQYF. The CDR3 bases are TGTGCCAGCAGTTACTGGAACGGGAGGGATCAAGAGACCCAGTACTTC.

This clone appeared a single time. The rearrangement joins TRBV6-5 to TRBJ2-3; D may be TRBD1 (6 bases). Germline-derived CDR1 and CDR2 are MNHEY and SVGAGI. CDR3 length equals 14 residues. V lost 2 bases to trimming and J lost 2 bases, with 8 bases between them. The CDR3 nucleotides read TGTGCCAGCAGTTACAAGGGGGTCACAGATACGCAGTATTTT. Its translation is CASSYKGVTDTQYF.

V gene TRBV6-1 combines with J gene TRBJ1-1; D might be TRBD1 (5 bases). The V gene lost 4 bases and the J gene lost 5 bases, with 17 bases spanning the gap. The CDR3 is made up of 15 amino acids. CDR1 and CDR2 (germline): MNHNS, SASEGT. This chain's CDR3 is CASSVLDTIGTEAFF. In DNA, the CDR3 is TGTGCCAGCAGTGTCCTGGACACCATCGGGACTGAAGCTTTCTTT.

The V gene is TRBV19, the J gene TRBJ2-5; 8 nucleotides line up with TRBD1. CDR1 and CDR2 (germline): LNHDA, SQIVND (reference sequence). V lost 5 bases, J lost 1 base, and 9 bases stayed unmatched. The CDR3 loop spans 16 amino acids. CDR3: CASSAFGTGPQETQYF. The CDR3 DNA sequence: TGTGCCAGTAGTGCCTTCGGGACAGGTCCCCAAGAGACCCAGTACTTC.

As concerns this clone: The junction and the germline gene differ at one end; a read error may be behind it. V gene TRBV15 combines with J gene TRBJ2-3, with TRBD2 identical over 9 bases. The CDR3 length is 14 residues. CDR1 is LNHNV and CDR2 is YYDKDF in the germline V gene (reference sequence). CDR3 protein: CATSAGTSRDTQYF. In nucleotides, the CDR3 is TGTGCCACCAGCGCCGGGACTAGCAGAGATACGCAGTATTTT.

This clone was seen more than once but under ten times. The chain combines TRBV28 with TRBJ2-2, with TRBD2 as a possible D gene (5 bases). Between the trimmed V and J ends, which lost 6 bases and 7 bases, there was a span of 6 bases. Germline V lookup: CDR1 MDHEN, CDR2 SYDVKM. The CDR3 is 11 residues long. Written as DNA, the CDR3 is TGTGCCAGCAGGACTATCGGGGAGCTGTTTTTT. Residues: CASRTIGELFF.

This clone was found a few times. The CDR3 DNA follows: TGTGCCAGGAGCCGGGACAGGGGATGTGGGGACACCTACGAGCAGTACTTC. It yields the protein CARSRDRGCGDTYEQYF. V usage is TRBV19 and J usage is TRBJ2-7, with 10 nucleotides matching TRBD1. V was pared by 9 bases and J by 2 bases, with 16 bases of the junction left unmatched. Germline-derived CDR1 and CDR2 are LNHDA and SQIVND (reference sequence). The length of the CDR3 is 17 residues.